Presented here are 22 T cell receptor beta chains from one specimen sequenced in a study of a mutant IDH1 vaccine in newly diagnosed glioma. Time point reported: baseline, week 1 (first vaccination visit). Treatment in this sample: pre-vaccination baseline after standard-of-care therapy. Only in-frame clones appear in the TCRdb table, and some are missing; sequencing was by immunoSEQ multiplex PCR. The sample lists 15,000 to 20,000 clones, around four fifths occurring once. Source: PBMCs, taken from a glioma patient treated with radiotherapy, temozolomide or both. These receptors were taken from a man aged 35-49 years with glioma.

This clone was counted a few times. The V call is TRBV6-5, the J call TRBJ1-4; a weak D match, TRBD1 (6 bases). This CDR3 contains 13 residues. Germline-derived CDR1 and CDR2 are MNHEY and SVGAGI. The V and J ends lost 4 bases and 14 bases respectively, with 17 bases between them. Here the CDR3 reads CASSLLDRNVLFF. CDR3 coding DNA: TGTGCCAGCAGTTTACTTGACAGGAATGTCCTGTTTTTT.

CDR3: CASSQDLGSRSNQPQHF. In DNA, the CDR3 is TGCGCCAGCAGCCAAGATTTAGGGTCCCGTAGCAATCAGCCCCAGCATTTT. The genes are TRBV4-1 and TRBJ1-5; D is uncertain. CDR1 and CDR2 (germline): MGHRA, YSYEKL. Trimming removed 0 bases from V and 0 bases from J, with 12 bases in between. The CDR3 has 17 amino acids.

V is TRBV10-1 and J is TRBJ2-1; 10 bases align to TRBD2. Germline CDR1 and CDR2: WNHNN and SYGVQD (reference sequence). CDR3 length: 19 residues. V dropped 1 base and J dropped 8; count of bases not matched to a gene: 17. CDR3 in DNA: TGCGCCAGCAGTGAGTTCATCCCTCGGACTAGCGGCGCTACAGATGAGCAGTTCTTC. It specifies CASSEFIPRTSGATDEQFF.

J is TRBJ1-4 and V is TRBV9; 9 bases are a match to TRBD1. CDR1 and CDR2 from the germline V gene are SGDLS and YYNGEE. Unmatched junction bases numbered 5, after V lost 0 bases and J lost 8 bases. This CDR3 contains 15 residues. CDR3 loop: CASSVGGQGGEKLFF. CDR3 in DNA: TGTGCCAGCAGCGTAGGGGGACAGGGTGGCGAAAAACTGTTTTTT.

The J gene is TRBJ1-5, the V gene TRBV18; D gene ambiguous. CDR3 length: 14 amino acids. V lost 2 bases and J 0 bases, leaving 5 bases between the germline ends. The V gene's germline CDR1 is KGHSH and CDR2 LQKENI. CDR3 in amino acids: CASSPGYSNQPQHF. For the CDR3, the DNA is TGTGCCAGCTCACCAGGCTATAGCAATCAGCCCCAGCATTTT.

CDR3 loop: CASSQSLETLGYEQYF. In DNA form, the CDR3 reads TGCGCCAGCAGTCAATCGCTGGAGACACTGGGCTACGAGCAGTACTTC. The rearrangement uses TRBV23-1 and TRBJ2-7; unclear D gene. TRBV23-1 has ORF status, its function being uncertain. The CDR3 totals 16 residues. Trimming removed 0 bases at V and 3 bases at J, with 15 bases between.

V gene TRBV9 combines with J gene TRBJ2-7; 10 bases line up with TRBD2. The V gene end was trimmed by 3 bases and the J gene end by 6 bases; junction bases not matched to a gene: 15. The length of the CDR3 is 17 residues. Germline CDR1 and CDR2: SGDLS and YYNGEE. CDR3 DNA: TGTGCCAGCAGCGCGCCCCCCCTAGCGGGAGAGCCGTGCGAGCAGTACGTC. Amino acid sequence: CASSAPPLAGEPCEQYV.

V gene TRBV5-1 combines with J gene TRBJ1-2, with 7 positions matching TRBD1. Losses at the gene ends were 4 bases for V and 6 bases for J; bases not matched to a gene: 3. Per germline, CDR1 SGHRS and CDR2 YFSETQ. The CDR3 runs to 12 residues. The CDR3 nucleotides are TGCGCCAGCAGCGTGACAGGGCATGGCTACACCTTC. It codes for CASSVTGHGYTF.

The chain employs TRBV4-3 and TRBJ2-7, with a tentative D call TRBD1 (6 bases). Germline V lookup: CDR1 LGHNA, CDR2 YSLEER. Trimming pared 0 bases from V and 3 bases from J, leaving 18 bases between. The CDR3 contains 17 residues. The CDR3 sequence: CASSQDRWQGRYYEQYV. DNA of the CDR3: TGCGCCAGCAGCCAAGATCGATGGCAGGGGAGATACTACGAGCAGTACGTC.

This rearrangement joins TRBV2 to TRBJ2-5; 8 bases line up with TRBD2. Trimming cost V 6 bases and J 4 bases; bases outside gene matches: 10. The CDR3 contains 15 residues. The V gene's germline CDR1 is SNHLY and CDR2 FYNNEI. The CDR3 nucleotides are TGTGCCAGCAGATACGGGACTAGTTCTGTAGAGACCCAGTACTTC. It translates to CASRYGTSSVETQYF.

The chain carries TRBV5-1 and TRBJ1-4; 7 bases line up with TRBD1. The CDR3 runs to 15 residues. J was trimmed by 4 bases and V by 5 bases; bases with no gene match: 8. The germline gives CDR1 SGHRS, CDR2 YFSETQ. CDR3 DNA sequence: TGCGCCAGCAGAGCTACAGGGGCCAATAATGAAAAACTGTTTTTT. Its translation is CASRATGANNEKLFF.

The chain is built from TRBV28 and TRBJ1-3; a weak D match, TRBD1 (6 bases). Trimming stripped 6 bases from V and 4 bases from J, with 13 bases between. The CDR3 totals 14 residues. The germline gives CDR1 MDHEN, CDR2 SYDVKM. The CDR3 here is CASSRQVAGNTIYF. The CDR3 DNA is TGTGCCAGCAGCCGACAGGTGGCAGGAAACACCATATATTTT.

V gene TRBV10-3 combines with J gene TRBJ1-6; no firm D call. This CDR3 is built from 16 residues. Trimming took 3 bases from V and 4 from J, leaving 13 bases between them. CDR1 is ENHRY and CDR2 is SYGVKD in the germline V gene. CDR3 nucleotides: TGTGCCATCAGTGATTCCCCTGGCAGGTATAATTCACCCCTCCACTTT. Its protein is CAISDSPGRYNSPLHF.

This chain uses TRBV14 with TRBJ2-7, with TRBD1 identical over 7 bases. V shed 5 bases and J 5 bases; nucleotides not matched to a gene: 12. The germline V gene has CDR1 SGHDN and CDR2 FVKESK. This CDR3 has 15 residues. CDR3 loop: CASSFCATGADEQYV. CDR3 DNA sequence: TGTGCCAGCAGCTTTTGTGCTACAGGGGCGGACGAGCAGTACGTC.

A single count supports this clone. V gene TRBV7-9 combines with J gene TRBJ2-1, with 12 bases fitting TRBD2. V trimming: 8 bases; J trimming: 6 bases; junction bases outside the gene matches: 8. Germline V gene sequence: CDR1 SEHNR, CDR2 FQNEAQ (reference sequence). This CDR3 spans 15 amino acids. The CDR3 region is CASGTLAGGPNEQFF. The CDR3 nucleotides are TGTGCCAGCGGAACGCTAGCGGGAGGGCCCAATGAGCAGTTCTTC.

The chain is built from TRBV15 and TRBJ2-1, with 7 nucleotides matching TRBD1. J lost 8 bases, V lost 3 bases, and 7 bases had no gene match. CDR3 size: 14 residues. The germline CDR1 and CDR2 sequences are LNHNV and YYDKDF (reference sequence). CDR3 sequence: CATSRARDSHEQFF. Written as DNA, the CDR3 is TGTGCCACCAGCAGGGCCCGGGACAGTCATGAGCAGTTCTTC.

The chain joins TRBV5-1 to TRBJ1-6; perhaps TRBD1 as D (6 bases). Per germline, CDR1 SGHRS and CDR2 YFSETQ. Trimming took off 4 bases at V and 7 bases at J, with 9 bases between the two ends. This CDR3 is built from 13 residues. CDR3: CASSADRNSPLHF. DNA of the CDR3: TGCGCCAGCAGCGCCGACAGGAATTCACCCCTCCACTTT.

This rearrangement joins TRBV9 to TRBJ1-1; D is unclear. The germline V gene encodes CDR1 SGDLS and CDR2 YYNGEE. This CDR3 spans 11 amino acids. The V end lost 3 bases, the J end lost 5 bases, and 5 bases lay between the germline ends. The CDR3 DNA reads TGTGCCAGCAGCGAGGAGACTGAAGCTTTCTTT. Protein: CASSEETEAFF.

J is TRBJ2-1 and V is TRBV10-3, with D unclear. The CDR3 spans 12 residues. V was trimmed by 7 bases and J by 9 bases, leaving 13 bases between them. Germline values: CDR1 ENHRY, CDR2 SYGVKD. The CDR3 DNA sequence: TGTGCCATCACTTCCGAGTGGGGTGAGCAGTTCTTC. This codes for CAITSEWGEQFF.

The J gene is TRBJ2-3, the V gene TRBV5-1, with D unclear. CDR1 and CDR2 (germline): SGHRS, YFSETQ. The ends were cut back, 4 bases at V and 5 bases at J, with 17 bases in the middle. The CDR3 is 15 amino acids. CDR3 in DNA: TGCGCCAGCAGCCCCCTAACCCCCGTTCAAGATACGCAGTATTTT. It codes for CASSPLTPVQDTQYF.

The CDR3 sequence: CASSPGQGSYGYTF. The CDR3, as DNA: TGCGCCAGCAGTCCCGGACAGGGCAGCTATGGCTACACCTTC. The chain has TRBV4-1 and TRBJ1-2, with 8 bases aligning to TRBD1. This CDR3 spans 14 amino acids. V lost 6 bases and J lost 4; bases outside the gene matches: 7. The germline V gene has CDR1 MGHRA and CDR2 YSYEKL.

This chain uses TRBV28 with TRBJ2-3, with TRBD2 identical over 8 bases. The V segment lost 7 bases and the J segment 5 bases; nucleotides outside the gene matches: 20. CDR3 length: 18 amino acids. Germline values: CDR1 MDHEN, CDR2 SYDVKM. The chain's CDR3 is CASNFAGTFAAGVDTQYF. CDR3 DNA sequence: TGTGCCAGCAATTTTGCAGGGACCTTCGCAGCGGGAGTAGATACGCAGTATTTT.